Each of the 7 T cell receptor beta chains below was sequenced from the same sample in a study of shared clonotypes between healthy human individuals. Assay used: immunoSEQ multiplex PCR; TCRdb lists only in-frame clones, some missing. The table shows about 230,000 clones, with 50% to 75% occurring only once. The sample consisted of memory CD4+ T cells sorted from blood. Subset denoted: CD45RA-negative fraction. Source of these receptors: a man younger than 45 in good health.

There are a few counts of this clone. The CDR3 DNA follows: TGCGCCAGCAGTCAATCAAGGGTTGACAATGAGCAGTTCTTC. Amino acid sequence: CASSQSRVDNEQFF. V and J are TRBV23-1 and TRBJ2-1; the D is unclear. TRBV23-1 carries the ORF label, with uncertain function. Trimming stripped 0 bases from V and 5 bases from J, with 8 bases between. The CDR3 loop spans 14 amino acids.

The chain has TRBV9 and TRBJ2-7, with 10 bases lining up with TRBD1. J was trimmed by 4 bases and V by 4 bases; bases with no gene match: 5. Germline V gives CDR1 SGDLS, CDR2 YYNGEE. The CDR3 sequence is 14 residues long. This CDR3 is CASSIGTGVYEQYF. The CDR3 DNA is TGTGCCAGCAGCATAGGGACAGGGGTATACGAGCAGTACTTC.

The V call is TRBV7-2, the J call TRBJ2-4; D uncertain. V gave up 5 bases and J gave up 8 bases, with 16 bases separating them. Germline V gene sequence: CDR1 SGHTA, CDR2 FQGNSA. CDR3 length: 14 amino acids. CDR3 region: CASSPLAHLHIQYF. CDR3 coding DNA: TGTGCCAGCAGCCCGCTGGCCCATTTGCACATTCAGTACTTC.

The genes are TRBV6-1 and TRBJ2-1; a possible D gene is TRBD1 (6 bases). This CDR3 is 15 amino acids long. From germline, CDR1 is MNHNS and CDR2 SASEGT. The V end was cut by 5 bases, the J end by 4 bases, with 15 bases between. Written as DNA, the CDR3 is TGTGCCAGCAGTTCCGGGACAACAATTTACAATGAGCAGTTCTTC. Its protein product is CASSSGTTIYNEQFF.

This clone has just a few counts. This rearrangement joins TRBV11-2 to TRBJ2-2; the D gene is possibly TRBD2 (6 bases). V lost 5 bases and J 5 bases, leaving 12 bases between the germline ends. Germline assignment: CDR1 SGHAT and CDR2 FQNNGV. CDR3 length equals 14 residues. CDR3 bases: TGTGCCAGCAGCCAATCAGGGACTACCGGGGAGCTGTTTTTT. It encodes CASSQSGTTGELFF.

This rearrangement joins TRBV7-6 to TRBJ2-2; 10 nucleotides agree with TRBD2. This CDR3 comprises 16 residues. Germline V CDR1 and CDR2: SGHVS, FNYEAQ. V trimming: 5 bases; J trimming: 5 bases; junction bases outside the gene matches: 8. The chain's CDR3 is CASSQELAGHTGELFF. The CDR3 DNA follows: TGTGCCAGCAGCCAAGAACTAGCGGGACATACCGGGGAGCTGTTTTTT.

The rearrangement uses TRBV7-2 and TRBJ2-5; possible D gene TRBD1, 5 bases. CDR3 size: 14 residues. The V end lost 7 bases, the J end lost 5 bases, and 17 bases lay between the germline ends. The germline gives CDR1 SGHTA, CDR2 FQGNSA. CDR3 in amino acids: CASKSAGHGETQYF. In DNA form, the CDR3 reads TGTGCCAGCAAAAGCGCAGGGCACGGGGAGACCCAGTACTTC.